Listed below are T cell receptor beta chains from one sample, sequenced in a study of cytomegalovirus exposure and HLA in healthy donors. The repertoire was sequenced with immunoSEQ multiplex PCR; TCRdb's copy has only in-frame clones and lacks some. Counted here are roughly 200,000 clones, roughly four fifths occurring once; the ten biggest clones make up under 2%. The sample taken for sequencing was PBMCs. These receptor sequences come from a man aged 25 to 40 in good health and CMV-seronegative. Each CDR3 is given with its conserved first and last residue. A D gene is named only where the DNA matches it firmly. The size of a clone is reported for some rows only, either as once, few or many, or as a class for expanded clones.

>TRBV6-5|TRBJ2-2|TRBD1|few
CASRRGQGLGELFF
TGTGCCAGCAGAAGGGGACAGGGGCTCGGGGAGCTGTTTTTT
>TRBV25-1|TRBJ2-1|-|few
CASSMTSEIYNEQFF
TGTGCCAGCAGCATGACTTCGGAAATATACAATGAGCAGTTCTTC
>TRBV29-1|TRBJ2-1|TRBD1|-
CSAGQGGSNEQFF
TGCAGCGCGGGACAGGGGGGGAGCAATGAGCAGTTCTTC
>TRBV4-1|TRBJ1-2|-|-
CASSQGMTGDTF
TGCGCCAGCAGCCAAGGGATGACGGGGGACACCTTC
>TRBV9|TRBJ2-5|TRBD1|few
CASSPRTGSKETQYF
TGTGCCAGCAGCCCCCGGACAGGGAGTAAGGAGACCCAGTACTTC
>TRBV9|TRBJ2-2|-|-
CASSVELQGNTGELFF
TGTGCCAGCAGCGTAGAGCTGCAGGGGAACACCGGGGAGCTGTTTTTT
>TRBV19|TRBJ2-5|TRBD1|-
CASSTLPGQGLGETQYF
TGTGCCAGTAGTACCCTGCCGGGACAGGGGCTCGGGGAGACCCAGTACTTC
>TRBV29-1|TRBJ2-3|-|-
CSYWGGRVTDTQYF
TGCAGCTATTGGGGGGGCAGGGTGACAGATACGCAGTATTTT
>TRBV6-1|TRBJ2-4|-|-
CASRRGSGNIQYF
TGTGCCAGCAGGCGGGGTTCGGGAAACATTCAGTACTTC
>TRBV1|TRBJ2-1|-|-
CTSREAGAGNEQFF
TGCACCAGCAGGGAAGCGGGAGCAGGAAATGAGCAGTTCTTC
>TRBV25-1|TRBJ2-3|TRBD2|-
CASGGTSGRAAADTQYF
TGTGCCAGCGGAGGGACTAGCGGGAGGGCCGCGGCAGATACGCAGTATTTT
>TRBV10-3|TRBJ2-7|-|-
CAISETGNYEQYF
TGTGCCATCAGTGAGACAGGGAACTACGAGCAGTACTTC
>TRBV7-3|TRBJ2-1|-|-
CASSLDLTTGHSEQFF
TGTGCCAGCAGCTTAGACCTAACCACAGGGCATAGCGAGCAGTTCTTC
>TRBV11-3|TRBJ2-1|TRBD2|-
CASSLGLAGEDEQFF
TGTGCCAGCAGCTTAGGACTAGCGGGAGAGGATGAGCAGTTCTTC
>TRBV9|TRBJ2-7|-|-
CASSANLLGVEQYF
TGTGCCAGCAGCGCCAACCTATTAGGGGTCGAGCAGTACTTC
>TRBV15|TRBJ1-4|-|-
CATSRDRYEKLFF
TGTGCCACCAGCAGAGATCGTTATGAAAAACTGTTTTTT
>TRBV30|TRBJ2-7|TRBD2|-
CASETSGRVYEQYF
TGTGCCTCTGAGACTAGCGGGAGGGTCTACGAGCAGTACTTC
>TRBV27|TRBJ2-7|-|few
CASTVGQYF
TGTGCCAGCACCGTCGGGCAGTACTTC
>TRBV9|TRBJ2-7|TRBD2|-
CASSVGGGPYEQYF
TGTGCCAGCAGCGTAGGGGGGGGTCCCTACGAGCAGTACTTC
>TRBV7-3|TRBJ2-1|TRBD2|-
CASSLAGVYDEQFF
TGTGCCAGCAGCTTAGCGGGAGTTTACGATGAGCAGTTCTTC
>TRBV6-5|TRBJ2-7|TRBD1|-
CASSHRGLPYEQYF
TGTGCCAGCAGCCACAGGGGGCTCCCCTACGAGCAGTACTTC
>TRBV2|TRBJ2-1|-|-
CASEASYNEQFF
TGTGCCAGCGAGGCCTCCTACAATGAGCAGTTCTTC
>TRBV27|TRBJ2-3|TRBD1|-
CASSGTGEADTQYF
TGTGCCAGCTCCGGGACAGGGGAGGCAGATACGCAGTATTTT
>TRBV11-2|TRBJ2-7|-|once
CASSLLGQMSSYEQYF
TGTGCCAGCAGCTTATTGGGCCAGATGAGCTCCTACGAGCAGTACTTC
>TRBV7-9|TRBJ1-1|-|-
CASRASGAGVNTEAFF
TGTGCCAGCAGGGCATCAGGGGCGGGGGTGAACACTGAAGCTTTCTTT
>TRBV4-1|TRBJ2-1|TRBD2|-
CASSQDRLAASYNEQFF
TGCGCCAGCAGCCAAGATCGGCTAGCGGCATCCTACAATGAGCAGTTCTTC
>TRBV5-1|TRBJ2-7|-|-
CASSLLQVAGLSEQYF
TGCGCCAGCAGCTTGTTACAGGTGGCCGGTTTGAGCGAGCAGTACTTC
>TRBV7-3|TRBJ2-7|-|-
CASSSYKGYEQYF
TGTGCCAGCAGCTCATATAAGGGGTACGAGCAGTACTTC
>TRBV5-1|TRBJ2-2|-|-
CASSPDVSVTGELFF
TGCGCCAGCAGCCCGGATGTTAGCGTCACCGGGGAGCTGTTTTTT
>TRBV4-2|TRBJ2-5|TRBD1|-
CASSPRTGQKETQYF
TGTGCCAGCAGCCCTAGGACAGGGCAAAAAGAGACCCAGTACTTC
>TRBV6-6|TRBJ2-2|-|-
CATWGVGELFF
TGTGCCACCTGGGGAGTCGGGGAGCTGTTTTTT
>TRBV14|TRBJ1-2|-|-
CASSQDLRRGYTF
TGTGCCAGCAGCCAAGATCTCCGGAGAGGCTACACCTTC
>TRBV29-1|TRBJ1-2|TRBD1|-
CSGDRDGYTF
TGCAGCGGGGACAGGGATGGCTACACCTTC
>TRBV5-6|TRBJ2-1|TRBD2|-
CASSLGSPGLAGIYEQFF
TGTGCCAGCAGCTTGGGGTCCCCGGGACTAGCGGGAATCTATGAGCAGTTCTTC
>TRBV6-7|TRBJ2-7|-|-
CASSYCLAGYRRGLEQYF
TGTGCCAGCAGTTACTGTTTGGCAGGGTACCGAAGGGGGTTAGAGCAGTACTTC
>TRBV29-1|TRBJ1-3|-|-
CSARLPSGNTIYF
TGCAGCGCCAGGTTGCCCTCTGGAAACACCATATATTTT
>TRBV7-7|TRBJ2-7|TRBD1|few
CASSFATGANYEQYF
TGTGCCAGCAGCTTCGCGACAGGGGCTAACTACGAGCAGTACTTC